This is a list of T cell receptor beta chains from one sample in a study of cytomegalovirus exposure and HLA in healthy donors. Clones were sequenced by immunoSEQ multiplex PCR, and TCRdb holds only the in-frame ones, with some missing. The sample records about 130,000 clones, 80% being singletons. The specimen sequenced was PBMCs. Every receptor here comes from a woman between 40 and 50 years old in good health and CMV-seronegative. The CDR3 runs from the conserved cysteine through the conserved F or W. A D gene is named only where the DNA matches it firmly. Clone sizes are given selectively: once, few, many, or a class where the clone is expanded.

-	TRBJ1-1	TRBV7-2	-	CASSLRDIIGAEAFF	TGTGCCAGCAGCTTAAGGGACATAATAGGGGCTGAAGCTTTCTTT
-	TRBJ1-5	TRBV9	TRBD1	CASSPHRGGAQPQHF	TGTGCCAGCAGCCCGCACAGGGGAGGCGCTCAGCCCCAGCATTTT
-	TRBJ1-5	TRBV7-9	TRBD1	CSSSPPGQDSNQPQHF	TGTTCCAGCAGCCCCCCTGGACAGGATAGCAATCAGCCCCAGCATTTT
-	TRBJ2-3	TRBV5-1	TRBD2	CASSPGDSGSTDTQYF	TGCGCCAGCAGCCCGGGAGATAGCGGGAGCACAGATACGCAGTATTTT
many	TRBJ1-4	TRBV4-1	-	CASSPGEANEKLFF	TGCGCCAGCAGCCCAGGGGAAGCTAATGAAAAACTGTTTTTT
-	TRBJ2-7	TRBV28	-	CASTHSGPYEQYF	TGTGCCAGCACCCATTCAGGGCCCTACGAGCAGTACTTC
-	TRBJ1-2	TRBV5-4	-	CASSTLLGGNYGQTTF	TGTGCCAGCAGCACTCTCTTAGGCGGAAACTATGGCCAAACCACCTTC
-	TRBJ2-7	TRBV27	TRBD2	CASSSRLAGPYEQYF	TGTGCCAGCAGTTCCCGGCTAGCGGGGCCCTACGAGCAGTACTTC
-	TRBJ2-7	TRBV7-8	TRBD2	CASSSPRTSGRSEGYEQYF	TGTGCCAGCAGCTCCCCCCGGACTAGCGGGAGATCGGAGGGGTACGAGCAGTACTTC
-	TRBJ2-1	TRBV5-1	TRBD2	CASDPRGEGRYNEQFF	TGCGCCAGCGACCCACGGGGGGAGGGCCGCTACAATGAGCAGTTCTTC
-	TRBJ2-7	TRBV6-6	-	CASNQPGSRYYEQYF	TGTGCCAGCAATCAACCGGGATCCCGATACTACGAGCAGTACTTC
-	TRBJ2-4	TRBV27	-	CASGREKNIQYF	TGTGCCAGCGGACGGGAAAAAAACATTCAGTACTTC
-	TRBJ2-7	TRBV6-5	TRBD1	CASSRGRDSTYEQYF	TGTGCCAGCAGCCGGGGCCGGGACAGCACCTACGAGCAGTACTTC
-	TRBJ2-2	TRBV6-1	TRBD2	CASSDLLAVMVFF	TGTGCCAGCAGTGACCTTCTAGCGGTGATGGTGTTTTTT
-	TRBJ2-2	TRBV9	-	CASSADMVNTGELFF	TGTGCCAGCAGCGCTGACATGGTGAACACCGGGGAGCTGTTTTTT
-	TRBJ1-1	TRBV10-3	TRBD1	CAITSRTGDRYTEAFF	TGTGCCATCACCTCCCGGACAGGGGATAGGTACACTGAAGCTTTCTTT
-	TRBJ2-7	TRBV5-1	-	CASRAPDSYEQYF	TGCGCCAGCAGAGCACCAGACAGCTACGAGCAGTACTTC
-	TRBJ2-2	TRBV12-5	TRBD2	CASDSGASGSRRTNTGELFF	TGTGCTAGTGATAGTGGGGCTAGCGGGAGTAGAAGAACCAACACCGGGGAGCTGTTTTTT
-	TRBJ1-3	TRBV27	-	CASSFSLSGNTIYF	TGTGCCAGCAGTTTTTCCCTCTCTGGAAACACCATATATTTT
-	TRBJ1-3	TRBV15	-	CATSRDIGPGNTIYF	TGTGCCACCAGCAGAGATATTGGCCCTGGAAACACCATATATTTT
-	TRBJ2-7	TRBV9	-	CASSEAPGIPYEQYF	TGTGCCAGCAGCGAAGCCCCCGGGATACCCTACGAGCAGTACTTC
once	TRBJ1-2	TRBV10-3	-	CATWDAGVNYGYTF	TGTGCCACCTGGGATGCGGGGGTCAACTATGGCTACACCTTC
-	TRBJ2-2	TRBV5-4	TRBD2	CASSSPLSSGSLYTGELFF	TGTGCCAGCAGCTCCCCTTTGTCTAGCGGGAGTTTGTACACCGGGGAGCTGTTTTTT
few	TRBJ1-5	TRBV4-1	-	CASSPDRNKQPQHF	TGCGCCAGCAGCCCAGACAGGAATAAACAGCCCCAGCATTTT
-	TRBJ1-2	TRBV6-5	-	CASSYSIAGSHGYTF	TGTGCCAGCAGTTACTCGATAGCAGGGTCTCATGGCTACACCTTC
-	TRBJ1-1	TRBV4-1	TRBD1	CASSQTTGGRSFF	TGCGCCAGCAGCCAGACAACAGGGGGTCGGTCTTTCTTT
-	TRBJ2-3	TRBV6-1	-	CASSEGVSGPSTDTQYF	TGTGCCAGCAGTGAAGGGGTGAGCGGTCCTAGCACAGATACGCAGTATTTT
-	TRBJ2-7	TRBV7-2	TRBD2	CASSLGGSGSGAYEQYF	TGTGCCAGCAGCTTAGGGGGGAGCGGGAGTGGGGCCTACGAGCAGTACTTC
few	TRBJ1-1	TRBV19	-	CASSIDGAAGEAFF	TGTGCCAGTAGTATAGATGGTGCGGCCGGTGAAGCTTTCTTT
-	TRBJ2-2	TRBV7-9	TRBD2	CASSLRAGVNTGELFF	TGTGCCAGCAGCTTACGGGCGGGAGTGAACACCGGGGAGCTGTTTTTT
few	TRBJ2-3	TRBV28	-	CASSLLAGSTDTQYF	TGTGCCAGCAGTTTACTGGCAGGGAGCACAGATACGCAGTATTTT
-	TRBJ2-1	TRBV7-2	TRBD1	CASSKPGQVHEQFF	TGTGCCAGCAGCAAACCCGGACAGGTCCATGAGCAGTTCTTC
-	TRBJ2-5	TRBV7-9	-	CASSSYRSGQETQYF	TGTGCCAGCAGCTCATACAGGTCCGGGCAAGAGACCCAGTACTTC
-	TRBJ2-7	TRBV7-9	TRBD1	CASSSRDRYEQYF	TGTGCCAGCAGCTCCCGGGACAGGTACGAGCAGTACTTC
-	TRBJ2-1	TRBV9	-	CASSAGGYNEQFF	TGTGCCAGCAGCGCCGGAGGTTACAATGAGCAGTTCTTC
-	TRBJ2-3	TRBV4-2	TRBD2	CASSPRLAGVADTQYF	TGTGCCAGCAGCCCTCGATTAGCGGGGGTAGCAGATACGCAGTATTTT
-	TRBJ2-7	TRBV27	TRBD1	CASRLGQGDYEQYF	TGTGCCAGCAGGCTGGGACAGGGAGACTACGAGCAGTACTTC
-	TRBJ1-6	TRBV27	-	CASSNYPGRAWGSPLHF	TGTGCCAGCAGTAACTACCCCGGGAGGGCCTGGGGATCACCCCTCCACTTT
-	TRBJ2-5	TRBV9	TRBD2	CASSQRGTQETQYF	TGTGCCAGCAGCCAGCGGGGGACCCAAGAGACCCAGTACTTC
-	TRBJ1-2	TRBV6-1	-	CASSEVTAGGGYTF	TGTGCCAGCAGTGAAGTCACCGCGGGCGGGGGCTACACCTTC